The rows below give T cell receptor beta chains drawn from one sample of a study of human T cells and chemical hapten exposure. TCRdb re-called the RACE reads through MiXCR, storing one row per CDR3 protein. This repertoire shows about 45,000 distinct CDR3 sequences, about 3.5% found once; its top ten account for about 5.6%. Material: whole blood. The receptors come from a human donor in good health. Some clones in this sample may be carry-over from other donors' samples. Each CDR3 is given with its conserved first and last residue. A D gene is named only where the DNA matches it firmly. For some rows the clone size is stated as once, few or many, or as a class when expanded; others skip it.

D	V	size	J	DNA	CDR3
.	TRBV28	many	TRBJ1-6	TGTGCCAGCAGTTTATTCCCCCTTACATCCCCTGGGTCACCCCTCCACTTT	CASSLFPLTSPGSPLHF
.	TRBV2	few	TRBJ1-1	TGTGCCAGTCGCGCGCCAGGTACCGGGACATACAACACTGAAGCTTTCTTT	CASRAPGTGTYNTEAFF
TRBD2	TRBV7-8	many	TRBJ2-3	TGTGCCAATTCGCCGTTAGATGGGAGGGCTAGCACAGATACGCAGTATTTT	CANSPLDGRASTDTQYF
.	TRBV19	.	TRBJ2-1	TGTGCCAGTACCCTGGGGAGGTCATCCTACAATGAGCAGTTCTTC	CASTLGRSSYNEQFF
.	TRBV6-1	many	TRBJ2-3	TGTGCCAGCAGTGAAGGGCGGGGGCCTGGCACAGATACGCAGTATTTT	CASSEGRGPGTDTQYF
TRBD1	TRBV12-3/TRBV12-4	few	TRBJ1-1	TGTGCCAGCAGTCCCACAGGGGCCAAGAACACTGAAGCTTTCTTT	CASSPTGAKNTEAFF
TRBD1	TRBV27	many	TRBJ2-3	TGTGCCAGCAGTCTCCGACAGGGCGCAGATACGCAGTATTTT	CASSLRQGADTQYF
.	TRBV6-5	.	TRBJ2-3	TGTGCCAGCAGTATAGCGGAGATTAGCACAGATACGCAGTATTTT	CASSIAEISTDTQYF
TRBD2	TRBV28	many	TRBJ2-1	TGTGCCAGCAGAACCCGGACTAGCGGGAACTCCTACAATGAGCAGTTCTTC	CASRTRTSGNSYNEQFF
TRBD1	TRBV27	many	TRBJ2-7	TGTGCCAGCAGTTTATCGAAACAGGGGCGGTTTTACGAGCAGTACTTC	CASSLSKQGRFYEQYF
.	TRBV5-1	.	TRBJ1-1	TGCGCCAGCAGCTTAGGCAGACCGGTTGGGAACACTGAAGCTTTCTTT	CASSLGRPVGNTEAFF
TRBD1	TRBV28	many	TRBJ2-3	TGTGCCAGCAGTTTATTTGGGACAGGCACAGATACGCAGTATTTT	CASSLFGTGTDTQYF
.	TRBV12-3/TRBV12-4	many	TRBJ2-1	TGTGCCAGCAGTCCCGAGGGGGCCTACAATGAGCAGTTCTTC	CASSPEGAYNEQFF
TRBD2	TRBV9	many	TRBJ2-1	TGTGCCAGCAGCCCCCGACTAGCGGCCTACAATGAGCAGTTCTTC	CASSPRLAAYNEQFF
.	TRBV28	few	TRBJ2-3	TGTGCCAGCAGTTTAAAGTGGGGCGGGCGCGTACGAGGTAGCACAGATACGCAGTATTTT	CASSLKWGGRVRGSTDTQYF
.	TRBV6-5	many	TRBJ1-1	TGTGCCAGCAGATATGCCGACAGTGCGAACACTGAAGCTTTCTTT	CASRYADSANTEAFF
TRBD1	TRBV9	.	TRBJ2-5	TGTGCCAGCAGCGACGGACAGGCAGGCGAGACCCAGTACTTC	CASSDGQAGETQYF
TRBD2	TRBV7-9	few	TRBJ2-7	TGTGCCAGCAGATCACCCAGCGGGAGCGACGAGCAGTACTTC	CASRSPSGSDEQYF
.	TRBV10-3	many	TRBJ2-7	TGTGCCATCAGTGAGTGGACATCCTACGAGCAGTACTTC	CAISEWTSYEQYF
.	TRBV7-8	few	TRBJ2-3	TGTGCCAGCAGCTTAGTTGTGCGGCGGGATCCCCGATCTAGCACAGATACGCAGTATTTT	CASSLVVRRDPRSSTDTQYF
.	TRBV12-5	many	TRBJ2-1	TGTGCTAGTGGTTCGGGAGCGGTCCCCTACAATGAGCAGTTCTTC	CASGSGAVPYNEQFF
.	TRBV29-1	many	TRBJ1-5	TGCAGCGTTTCGCGGGGAAGCAATCAGCCCCAGCATTTT	CSVSRGSNQPQHF
TRBD2	TRBV4-1	many	TRBJ2-7	TGCGCCAGCAGCCAAATTCCCGGCGGGGGGCTAGGGGAGCAGTACTTC	CASSQIPGGGLGEQYF
.	TRBV12-3/TRBV12-4	.	TRBJ1-2	TGTGCCAGCAGTTTAGTGACAGACTATGGCTACACCTTC	CASSLVTDYGYTF
.	TRBV27	.	TRBJ1-2	TGTGCCAGCAGACGGCTTACAGGAGTCTATGGCTACACCTTC	CASRRLTGVYGYTF
.	TRBV20-1	many	TRBJ2-3	TGCAGTGCTTTGCGGGACTGGGGGACAGATACGCAGTATTTT	CSALRDWGTDTQYF
TRBD2	TRBV20-1	many	TRBJ2-1	TGCAGTGCTAGAATGAGCGGGAGTCGGGATGAGCAGTTCTTC	CSARMSGSRDEQFF
TRBD2	TRBV10-2	many	TRBJ2-3	TGCGCCAGCAGGGTGGGACTAGCGACGAATACGCAGTATTTT	CASRVGLATNTQYF
TRBD2	TRBV10-2	many	TRBJ2-7	TGCGCCAGCAGTGAGTCGCGAGCTAGCGGGACGGGGGAGCAGTACTTC	CASSESRASGTGEQYF
TRBD1	TRBV29-1	many	TRBJ1-1	TGCAGCGTCCGTCGGTCAGGGGGTCCCACTGAAGCTTTCTTT	CSVRRSGGPTEAFF
.	TRBV28	.	TRBJ2-7	TGTGCCAGCAGGTTCGGGCAGCTTGGTTACGAGCAGTACTTC	CASRFGQLGYEQYF
.	TRBV4-2	.	TRBJ1-2	TGTGCCAGCAGCCCTCCCGGGACGGTTAACTATGGCTACACCTTC	CASSPPGTVNYGYTF
TRBD2	TRBV6-1	many	TRBJ2-1	TGTGCCAGCAGCGGACTAGCGGGCCCCCTTCCCTACAATGAGCAGTTCTTC	CASSGLAGPLPYNEQFF
.	TRBV4-1	many	TRBJ2-1	TGCGCCAGCAGCCAAGGGCTTCAGGGGGGATCCTACAATGAGCAGTTCTTC	CASSQGLQGGSYNEQFF
.	TRBV10-2	many	TRBJ2-7	TGCGCCAGCAGTGAGTCGGGGGGGGCCTTGCACGAGCAGTACTTC	CASSESGGALHEQYF
.	TRBV7-9	many	TRBJ2-7	TGTGCCAGCAGCTTAACTAGCAGCTACGAGCAGTACTTC	CASSLTSSYEQYF
.	TRBV20-1	many	TRBJ1-4	TGCAGTGCTAGCAGGGGAGGGGGAACTAATGAAAAACTGTTTTTT	CSASRGGGTNEKLFF
.	TRBV12-3/TRBV12-4	many	TRBJ1-6	TGTGCCAGCAGTTTTCAAGGAGTGGGGAATTCACCCCTCCACTTT	CASSFQGVGNSPLHF
.	TRBV29-1	few	TRBJ2-2	TGCAGCGTGGTTGGCGAAGACACCGGGGAGCTGTTTTTT	CSVVGEDTGELFF
TRBD2	TRBV6-6	many	TRBJ2-7	TGTGCCAGCAGCCCCTCCGGGACTAGAAGGTACGAGCAGTACTTC	CASSPSGTRRYEQYF
TRBD1	TRBV29-1	many	TRBJ2-7	TGCAGCGTTGAAGAGGGACAGGGGAAGTACGAGCAGTACTTC	CSVEEGQGKYEQYF
.	TRBV27	many	TRBJ1-6	TGTGCCAGCAGTTTCATACGGGATTCACCCCTCCACTTT	CASSFIRDSPLHF
.	TRBV28	few	TRBJ1-5	TGTGCCAGCCGATCCCCCGTGGAGCCCCAGCATTTT	CASRSPVEPQHF
.	TRBV6-2/TRBV6-3	many	TRBJ2-7	TGTGCCAGCTCCGAAGGGCTGTCTGAAGAGCAGTACTTC	CASSEGLSEEQYF
.	TRBV28	many	TRBJ1-2	TGTGCCAGCAGCTCCCAGGGGTACCTGAGTGGCTACACCTTC	CASSSQGYLSGYTF
TRBD1	TRBV7-6	.	TRBJ2-7	TGTGCCAGCAGCTTAGCAGGGGGCAACGAGCAGTACTTC	CASSLAGGNEQYF
TRBD2	TRBV6-5	many	TRBJ2-3	TGTGCCAGCAGTGTCAGCGGGAGTGCGACAGATACGCAGTATTTT	CASSVSGSATDTQYF
TRBD2	TRBV20-1	.	TRBJ2-1	TGCAGTGCTAATAGCGGGAGGTCTCTGTGGAATGAGCAGTTCTTC	CSANSGRSLWNEQFF